This T cell receptor (beta chain) is drawn from a study of blood T cells in healthy people across ages (dated by TCRdb to the mid-2010s). Describing the broader study: Template switching captured roughly one uniquely barcoded TCR beta cDNA molecule per two T cells in model experiments. To track age-related changes in TCR beta repertoire diversity, the study relied on deep sequencing normalized with unique cDNA molecular identifiers. The donors were divided into four age groups: young (average 16 years), middle-aged (about 40), aged (about 60) and long-lived (82). Using the same blood draw, the study looked at two additional independent replicas of 1 million unique cDNA reads for two donors, one aged 18 to 30 and the other aged 80 or older. To avoid experimental bias, donors of different ages were spread randomly across the sequencing lanes.

From the cysteine up to the phenylalanine, the CDR3 has a length of 14 residues. Only the CDR3 region is kept as DNA, spanning 42 bases read in frame from base 1. Unmatched junction bases come to 7, with V trimmed by 6 bases and J by 1 base. The germline V gene (reference sequence) gives CDR1 as GTSNPN and CDR2 as SVGIG. Libraries were prepared through 5' RACE. Sequencing instrument: Illumina HiSeq 2500. A second PCR of about 6 to 12 cycles was performed with a sample-barcoded 5' primer and a J-beta primer mix. A template-switch 5' adaptor carrying 12 random nucleotides introduced a unique molecular identifier onto each TCR beta cDNA molecule. At least 2.5 million CDR3-containing paired-end reads were obtained from each sample. First-strand cDNA was synthesized from all RNA with the Mint cDNA synthesis kit, primed by a TRBC-specific oligonucleotide. All cDNA was treated with uracil-DNA glycosylase and then went through a first 18-cycle PCR with the universal primers M1SS and BC2_uni_R. The study's own analysis went as follows. Normalization of each sample was performed by random selection of 1 million high-quality reads, each carrying a distinct molecular identifier. Instead of being binned into consensus sequences, reads with shared molecular identifiers were discarded. MiTCR, set to a Q25 quality threshold and the strictest error-elimination algorithm, was used for CDR3 identification, clonotype clustering and error correction. A nonparametric unseen species model with Euler transformation was used to estimate lower-bound total TCR beta diversity. TCRdb reran the public reads through fastp at Q25 and MiXCR, keeping productive beta chains. Every distinct CDR3 protein forms one entry, paired with its most common genes and DNA. The V and J calls were not made by the authors but by TCRdb's processing. The sample table holds roughly 1,500,000 distinct CDR3 sequences, of which roughly 40% were seen once. The ten largest account for 7% to 9.5% of the sample.

The donors were roughly 39 Caucasian individuals from Russia, aged roughly 6 to 100 years, who were systemically healthy. About 9.1 milliliters of peripheral blood were collected from each donor into EDTA-treated Vacutainer tubes. PBMCs were isolated by Ficoll-Paque density-gradient centrifugation, with at least 7 million obtained per sample. Total RNA, at least 6 micrograms per sample, was extracted from PBMCs with Trizol reagent. For every donor, an aliquot of PBMCs went through flow cytometry to measure the percentages of naive CD45RAhigh/CD27high T cells. Comments on this clonotype: Its antigen has not been determined. Per-nucleotide qualities are absent, and no much larger clonotype sits a single base away.

What the study reported, not specific to this receptor: Bulk unsorted PBMC profiling prevented conclusive comparison of naive and antigen-experienced compartments. Total diversity estimates from one million sequenced T cells were considered lower bounds and underestimates. There was a strong correlation between observed TCR beta diversity and the percentage of naive T cells measured by flow cytometry. Compared with the aged group, the long-lived group had more naive CD4+ T cells, fewer expanded clones and increased TCR diversity, suggesting age selection. Observed TCR beta diversity per million T cells fell roughly linearly with age, and a significant reduction was already apparent by age around 36. Because the CMV infection status of the donors was unknown, age-related changes in expanded clonotypes may potentially have been confounded.

Source material: blood. The sequence was collected from a woman between 18 and 29 years old in good health. The rearrangement combines TRBV30 with TRBJ1-1, with 8 bases matching TRBD1. This receptor carries the CDR3 CACSRGRGNTEAFF. The DNA reads as follows: TGTGCCTGCTCCAGGGGGCGCGGGAACACTGAAGCTTTCTTT.